Presented here are 5 T cell receptor beta chains from one specimen sequenced in a study of cytomegalovirus exposure and HLA in healthy donors. The PCR contained 60 Vbeta and 13 Jbeta primers. Sequencing used immunoSEQ multiplex PCR; TCRdb keeps in-frame clones, though not all of them. The repertoire shows about 150,000 clones; the top ten hold under 2%. Sequenced material: PBMCs. The receptors come from a woman aged 50 to 60 in good health and CMV-seronegative.

This sequence joins TRBV7-9 and TRBJ1-3; the D is unclear. From germline, CDR1 is SEHNR and CDR2 FQNEAQ (reference sequence). The V gene lost 5 bases and the J gene lost 8 bases, with 16 bases spanning the gap. This CDR3 is built from 14 residues. In DNA, the CDR3 is TGTGCCAGCAGCGGATTATATGACGGAGACACCATATATTTT. It translates to CASSGLYDGDTIYF.

V gene TRBV7-9 combines with J gene TRBJ2-2; 7 nucleotides match TRBD1. The CDR3 spans 15 residues. Trimming at V came to 5 bases and at J to 4 bases, leaving 7 bases not matched to a gene. The germline CDR1 and CDR2 sequences are SEHNR and FQNEAQ (reference sequence). CDR3 nucleotide sequence: TGTGCCAGCAGCAGAGGGGGCGCGGGCACCGGGGAGCTGTTTTTT. Translating gives CASSRGGAGTGELFF.

The genes are TRBV13 and TRBJ1-2, with 9 bases identical to TRBD1. This CDR3 has 15 amino acids. Germline loops: CDR1 PRHDT, CDR2 FYEKMQ (reference sequence). V shed 5 bases and J 2 bases; nucleotides not matched to a gene: 6. The CDR3 region has the DNA TGTGCCAGCAGCCGCGGGACAGGGCTCAACTATGGCTACACCTTC. Residues: CASSRGTGLNYGYTF. Supplemented by reference TRBV13 and TRBJ1-2, the full variable domain reads AAGVIQSPRHLIKEKRETATLKCYPIPRHDTVYWYQQGPGQDPQFLISFYEKMQSDKGSIPDRFSAQQFSDYHSELNMSSLELGDSALYFCASSRGTGLNYGYTFGSGTRLTVV.

The chain recombines TRBV14 with TRBJ2-2; TRBD1 might be the D (6 bases). This CDR3 comprises 14 residues. Between the trimmed V and J ends, which lost 6 bases and 6 bases, there was a span of 14 bases. Germline CDR1 reads SGHDN; CDR2 reads FVKESK. CDR3 protein: CASSRGQLAGELFF. DNA of the CDR3: TGTGCCAGCAGTCGAGGACAGTTGGCCGGGGAGCTGTTTTTT. Variable domain in full (rest from reference TRBV14 and TRBJ2-2): EAGVTQFPSHSVIEKGQTVTLRCDPISGHDNLYWYRRVMGKEIKFLLHFVKESKQDESGMPNNRFLAERTGGTYSTLKVQPAELEDSGVYFCASSRGQLAGELFFGEGSRLTVL.

V usage is TRBV9 and J usage is TRBJ2-7; TRBD2 aligns across 7 bases. Germline V gene data show CDR1 as SGDLS and CDR2 as YYNGEE. The length of the CDR3 is 14 residues. The trim removed 0 bases at V and 6 bases at J, leaving 6 bases unmatched. The CDR3, as DNA: TGTGCCAGCAGCGTAGCTTGGGCGGGGGTCGAGCAGTACTTC. This translates into CASSVAWAGVEQYF. Looking up the rest from reference TRBV9 and TRBJ2-7 gives the full variable domain: DSGVTQTPKHLITATGQRVTLRCSPRSGDLSVYWYQQSLDQGLQFLIQYYNGEERAKGNILERFSAQQFPDLHSELNLSSLELGDSALYFCASSVAWAGVEQYFGPGTRLTVT.